These 10 T cell receptor beta chains originate from one sample sequenced in a study of regulatory T cells in long-lasting Graves disease. The time point denotes: newly diagnosed GD, antithyroid drugs for less than 3 months. RNA extracted from PBMCs served as the sequencing template. Construction of TCR beta libraries relied on iRepertoire HTBI primers and on Arm-PCR targeting CDR3 regions. TCRdb passed the multiplex PCR reads through MiXCR, listing each CDR3 protein once. The repertoire has approximately 270,000 distinct CDR3 sequences, more than 15% of them found once; the top ten carry 12% to 15%. These records were also assigned to another study, of T cells in Graves' hyperthyroidism and ophthalmopathy.

Sample: peripheral blood mononuclear cells (PBMCs), taken at new diagnosis, from a patient treated with antithyroid drugs. These receptors were taken from a woman aged 25 to 39 with Graves disease.

Of note for this clonotype: A much larger clone differs by one base, so this may be a read error. V and J are TRBV7-9 and TRBJ1-6; TRBD1 agrees at 7 bases. CDR3 length: 15 residues. V was clipped by 6 bases and J by 4 bases; unmatched bases: 6. Germline CDR1 is SEHNR and CDR2 is FQNEAQ (reference sequence). The CDR3 is CASRRGGRYNSPLHF. CDR3 nucleotide sequence: TGTGCCAGCAGAAGAGGGGGCAGATATAATTCACCCCTCCACTTT. The whole variable domain, filled in from reference TRBV7-9 and TRBJ1-6, reads DTGVSQNPRHKITKRGQNVTFRCDPISEHNRLYWYRQTLGQGPEFLTYFQNEAQLEKSRLLSDRFSAERPKGSFSTLEIQRTEQGDSAMYLCASRRGGRYNSPLHFGNGTRLTVT.

At least ten counts were recorded for this clonotype. The chain uses TRBV12-3 or TRBV12-4 and TRBJ2-7; maybe TRBD2 (5 bases). The CDR3 has 15 amino acids. Trimming took off 6 bases at V and 4 bases at J, with 19 bases between the two ends. The CDR3: CASRSLGDHRYEQYF. DNA of the CDR3: TGTGCCAGCAGAAGCCTGGGAGACCACCGGTACGAGCAGTACTTC.

This sequence joins TRBV19 and TRBJ2-3; D not certain. This CDR3 contains 11 residues. V was clipped by 3 bases and J by 8 bases, with 6 bases between them. Germline V CDR1 and CDR2: LNHDA, SQIVND (reference sequence). CDR3 sequence: CASSIGSTQYF. Here the CDR3 DNA reads TGTGCCAGTAGTATCGGATCTACGCAGTATTTT.

This clonotype was seen ten or more times. The chain carries TRBV2 and TRBJ1-2; no firm D call. V lost 4 bases, J lost 4 bases, and 7 bases lay in between. Germline assignment: CDR1 SNHLY and CDR2 FYNNEI. The CDR3 contains 12 residues. The CDR3 DNA reads as TGTGCCAGCAGTGCCACATTCTATGGCTACACCTTC. Encoded protein: CASSATFYGYTF.

The chain combines TRBV7-9 with TRBJ1-1; the D gene is possibly TRBD1 (5 bases). The CDR3 sequence is 16 residues long. Trimming removed 1 base from V and 2 bases from J, with 14 bases in between. Per the germline V gene, CDR1 is SEHNR and CDR2 is FQNEAQ (reference sequence). This CDR3 is CASSLDWGGANTEAFF. The CDR3 DNA follows: TGTGCCAGCAGCTTAGATTGGGGGGGAGCCAACACTGAAGCTTTCTTT.

At least ten counts were recorded for this clonotype. J is TRBJ1-6 and V is TRBV11-2, with 9 bases lining up with TRBD1. The CDR3 has 17 residues. Trimming at V came to 6 bases and at J to 8 bases, leaving 14 bases not matched to a gene. Germline lookup yields CDR1 SGHAT and CDR2 FQNNGV. CDR3 sequence: CASSHFRRDRVDSPLHF. As DNA, the CDR3 is TGTGCCAGCAGTCATTTCCGACGGGACAGGGTTGATTCACCCCTCCACTTT.

This clonotype was picked up one time. The CDR3 coding sequence is TGCGCCAGCAGCTTGGGCGCGTCAGGCTCTAGCACAGATACGCAGTATTTT. This sequence encodes CASSLGASGSSTDTQYF. V is TRBV5-1 and J is TRBJ2-3; D gene ambiguous. V was trimmed by 0 bases and J by 0 bases, leaving 14 bases between them. CDR3 length: 17 residues. The germline V gene encodes CDR1 SGHRS and CDR2 YFSETQ.

This clonotype was observed many times. V gene TRBV20-1 combines with J gene TRBJ2-7, with 8 bases aligning to TRBD2. The CDR3 runs to 15 residues. Germline-derived CDR1 and CDR2 are DFQATT and SNEGSKA (reference sequence). The ends lost 2 bases at V and 3 bases at J; junction bases unmatched: 9. CDR3 sequence: CSARYPGGGDYEQYF. In nucleotides, the CDR3 is TGCAGTGCTAGATACCCCGGGGGGGGCGACTACGAGCAGTACTTC.

This clonotype was counted many times. The V gene is TRBV27, the J gene TRBJ2-2; 10 nucleotides match TRBD1. The germline CDR1 and CDR2 sequences are MNHEY and SMNVEV (reference sequence). The CDR3 runs 16 residues. The J segment lost 1 base and the V segment lost 5 bases, leaving 4 bases of the junction unmatched. CDR3 protein: CASSPRTGGNTGELFF. The CDR3, as DNA: TGTGCCAGCAGTCCCCGGACAGGGGGGAACACCGGGGAGCTGTTTTTT.

This clonotype was seen many times. The CDR3 region has the DNA TGTGCTAGTGGTTTGAGTGGGGGCACAGATACGCAGTATTTT. It yields the protein CASGLSGGTDTQYF. The genes are TRBV12-5 and TRBJ2-3; D unresolved. This CDR3 region has 14 residues. V was clipped by 2 bases and J by 1 base, with 7 bases between them. CDR1 is LGHNT and CDR2 is FRNRAP in the germline V gene.